One sample yielded the 22 T cell receptor beta chains listed below, sequenced in a study of shared clonotypes between healthy human individuals. Naive CD8 cells comprised CD45RO-negative, CCR7-positively selected cells, excluding terminally differentiated effector memory CD45RA+ cells. Clones were sequenced by immunoSEQ multiplex PCR, and TCRdb holds only the in-frame ones, with some missing. Of a few million clones in the sample, about 93% were seen once. The sequenced sample was naive CD8+ T cells from PBMCs. The receptor source for this set is a man aged 18 to 29 in good health. Some clones in this sample may be carry-over from other donors' samples.

With regard to this clone: Germline and junction disagree at one end, which may indicate a read error. This chain connects TRBV27 to TRBJ2-5; TRBD2 is a possible D gene (6 bases). The length of the CDR3 is 17 residues. The V gene's germline CDR1 is MNHEY and CDR2 SMNVEV (reference sequence). DNA for the CDR3: TGTGCCAGCAGCTTATATCAATTAGCGGCCGCCCAAGAGACCCAGTACTTC. It encodes CASSLYQLAAAQETQYF.

The chain is built from TRBV2 and TRBJ2-1, with 9 bases that match TRBD2. Germline CDR1 and CDR2: SNHLY and FYNNEI. The CDR3 length is 13 residues. V shed 7 bases and J 7 bases; nucleotides not matched to a gene: 5. The CDR3 loop is CASNQREENEQFF. DNA of the CDR3: TGTGCCAGCAACCAGCGGGAGGAGAATGAGCAGTTCTTC.

This chain's CDR3 is CAISEKGLAEGTGELFF. The CDR3, as DNA: TGTGCCATCAGTGAAAAGGGACTAGCGGAGGGGACCGGGGAGCTGTTTTTT. This chain connects TRBV10-3 to TRBJ2-2, with 11 bases matching TRBD2. J gave up 5 bases and V 3 bases, and 8 bases lay outside the gene matches. The length of the CDR3 is 17 residues. Germline V gene lookup returns CDR1 ENHRY and CDR2 SYGVKD.

The genes are TRBV9 and TRBJ2-1, with TRBD2 matching over 10 bases. The CDR3 runs 16 residues. The V segment lost 6 bases and the J segment 3 bases; nucleotides outside the gene matches: 9. CDR1 and CDR2 (germline): SGDLS, YYNGEE. In DNA, the CDR3 is TGTGCCAGCACAGCCCCAACTAGCGGGGTCTACAATGAGCAGTTCTTC. It codes for CASTAPTSGVYNEQFF. The entire variable domain, with the rest obtained from reference TRBV9 and TRBJ2-1, is as follows: DSGVTQTPKHLITATGQRVTLRCSPRSGDLSVYWYQQSLDQGLQFLIQYYNGEERAKGNILERFSAQQFPDLHSELNLSSLELGDSALYFCASTAPTSGVYNEQFFGPGTRLTVL.

V gene TRBV4-1 combines with J gene TRBJ2-7; D tentatively reads TRBD1 or TRBD2 (5 bases each). The germline V gene encodes CDR1 MGHRA and CDR2 YSYEKL. CDR3 size: 16 residues. V was trimmed by 4 bases and J by 0 bases, leaving 16 bases between them. CDR3 amino acids: CASSLSPRGGSYEQYF. CDR3 bases: TGCGCCAGCAGCCTATCCCCCCGGGGCGGCTCCTACGAGCAGTACTTC.

The chain recombines TRBV5-1 with TRBJ1-5; D not certain. The CDR3 is 18 amino acids. With 7 bases removed from V and 9 bases from J, the gap between germline ends came to 32 bases. Germline CDR1 and CDR2: SGHRS and YFSETQ. The CDR3 spells CASSGRYVEVQSWGPQHF. Here the CDR3 DNA reads TGCGCCAGCTCGGGGAGGTACGTGGAGGTTCAATCATGGGGGCCCCAGCATTTT. Full variable domain (outside the CDR3, taken from reference TRBV5-1 and TRBJ1-5): KAGVTQTPRYLIKTRGQQVTLSCSPISGHRSVSWYQQTPGQGLQFLFEYFSETQRNKGNFPGRFSGRQFSNSRSEMNVSTLELGDSALYLCASSGRYVEVQSWGPQHFGDGTRLSIL.

The chain is built from TRBV9 and TRBJ2-1; TRBD1 might be the D (6 bases). With 4 bases removed from V and 6 bases from J, the gap between germline ends came to 11 bases. The CDR3 spans 13 residues. Per the germline V gene, CDR1 is SGDLS and CDR2 is YYNGEE. The CDR3: CASSPGQRNEQFF. The CDR3 coding sequence is TGTGCCAGCAGCCCCGGACAGCGCAATGAGCAGTTCTTC.

The chain employs TRBV27 and TRBJ1-1; TRBD1 is a possible D gene (5 bases). Trimming removed 1 base from V and 5 bases from J, with 11 bases in between. The germline gives CDR1 MNHEY, CDR2 SMNVEV (reference sequence). This CDR3 contains 14 residues. The CDR3 region has the DNA TGTGCCAGCAGTTTATGGGGGGAGGGAACTGAAGCTTTCTTT. It is translated as CASSLWGEGTEAFF.

The V and J genes are TRBV5-1 and TRBJ1-2; 9 bases match TRBD1. Germline V gene data show CDR1 as SGHRS and CDR2 as YFSETQ. The CDR3 covers 15 residues. V shed 6 bases and J 6 bases; nucleotides not matched to a gene: 12. CDR3 sequence reads: CASTDRGPAYDGYTF. DNA for the CDR3: TGCGCCAGCACGGACAGGGGCCCCGCATATGATGGCTACACCTTC.

The rearrangement links TRBV9 to TRBJ1-2, with D tentatively TRBD1 (6 bases). Germline V lookup: CDR1 SGDLS, CDR2 YYNGEE. V was trimmed by 3 bases and J by 4 bases, leaving 13 bases between them. This CDR3 contains 14 residues. Here the CDR3 DNA reads TGTGCCAGCAGCGGTGGGGGGACACCCTATGGCTACACCTTC. This sequence encodes CASSGGGTPYGYTF.

The chain carries TRBV7-9 and TRBJ1-1; 7 positions agree with TRBD1. The CDR3 runs to 15 residues. J gave up 1 base and V 5 bases, and 7 bases lay outside the gene matches. Germline lookup yields CDR1 SEHNR and CDR2 FQNEAQ (reference sequence). In nucleotides, the CDR3 is TGTGCCAGCAGCCCAGTGCAGGGGGGGAACACTGAAGCTTTCTTT. It encodes CASSPVQGGNTEAFF.

The gene calls are TRBV27 and TRBJ1-4; TRBD1 matches 10 bases. V lost 5 bases to trimming and J lost 3 bases; unmatched junction nucleotides: 12. The germline gives CDR1 MNHEY, CDR2 SMNVEV (reference sequence). CDR3 length: 18 amino acids. The CDR3 nucleotides read TGTGCCAGCAGTCCTATAAAGACAGGGGGCGCAGCTAATGAAAAACTGTTTTTT. Amino acid sequence: CASSPIKTGGAANEKLFF. The full variable domain, its missing parts supplied by reference TRBV27 and TRBJ1-4, is EAQVTQNPRYLITVTGKKLTVTCSQNMNHEYMSWYRQDPGLGLRQIYYSMNVEVTDKGDVPEGYKVSRKEKRNFPLILESPSPNQTSLYFCASSPIKTGGAANEKLFFGSGTQLSVL.

The chain has TRBV11-1 and TRBJ2-1; D is possibly TRBD2 (5 bases). The V end lost 0 bases, the J end lost 13 bases, and 10 bases lay between the germline ends. Per the germline V gene, CDR1 is SGHAT and CDR2 is FQDESV (reference sequence). The CDR3 covers 12 residues. CDR3 sequence (DNA): TGTGCCAGCAGCTTAGCGCGGGCTGATCAGTTCTTC. This translates into CASSLARADQFF.

The CDR3 spells CASSPTGTNGYTF. DNA for the CDR3: TGTGCCAGCAGTCCTACAGGGACCAATGGCTACACCTTC. The genes are TRBV2 and TRBJ1-2, with TRBD1 as a possible D gene (6 bases). Trimming removed 5 bases at V and 6 bases at J, with 13 bases between. The CDR3 contains 13 residues. Germline-derived CDR1 and CDR2 are SNHLY and FYNNEI.

This chain joins TRBV7-3 and TRBJ2-7, with 8 bases fitting TRBD1. The V and J ends lost 5 bases and 2 bases, in that order; junction bases with no gene match: 5. The CDR3 has 14 amino acids. Germline V CDR1 and CDR2: SGHTA, FQGTGA. CDR3 DNA sequence: TGTGCCAGCAGCGTCCGGGACAGGCCCTACGAGCAGTACTTC. This sequence encodes CASSVRDRPYEQYF.

This chain links TRBV19 with TRBJ2-2; TRBD2 matches 7 bases. This CDR3 has 16 amino acids. The V gene end was trimmed by 8 bases and the J gene end by 4 bases; junction bases not matched to a gene: 13. In germline, CDR1 is LNHDA, CDR2 SQIVND (reference sequence). For the CDR3, the DNA is TGTGCCAGTCTCCCTATGGGGGGGATCGTCACCGGGGAGCTGTTTTTT. Encoded protein: CASLPMGGIVTGELFF. The full variable domain, rest sourced from reference TRBV19 and TRBJ2-2, is DGGITQSPKYLFRKEGQNVTLSCEQNLNHDAMYWYRQDPGQGLRLIYYSQIVNDFQKGDIAEGYSVSREKKESFPLTVTSAQKNPTAFYLCASLPMGGIVTGELFFGEGSRLTVL.

This clone was found once. The rearrangement joins TRBV9 to TRBJ2-3; D is perhaps TRBD2 (6 bases). Germline CDR1 reads SGDLS; CDR2 reads YYNGEE. V lost 4 bases, J lost 4 bases, and 19 bases lay in between. The CDR3 runs 16 residues. The CDR3 sequence: CASSPTPGLTADTQYF. The CDR3 nucleotides read TGTGCCAGCAGCCCCACCCCTGGACTAACGGCAGATACGCAGTATTTT. Using reference TRBV9 and TRBJ2-3 for the parts outside the CDR3, the full variable domain is DSGVTQTPKHLITATGQRVTLRCSPRSGDLSVYWYQQSLDQGLQFLIQYYNGEERAKGNILERFSAQQFPDLHSELNLSSLELGDSALYFCASSPTPGLTADTQYFGPGTRLTVL.

V and J are TRBV7-9 and TRBJ2-1; 9 bases are shared with TRBD1. J lost 5 bases, V lost 4 bases, and 6 bases had no gene match. From germline, CDR1 is SEHNR and CDR2 FQNEAQ (reference sequence). This CDR3 contains 15 residues. CDR3 in amino acids: CASSSQGQGNNEQFF. The CDR3 bases are TGTGCCAGCAGCTCCCAGGGACAGGGCAACAATGAGCAGTTCTTC.

In the case of this clone: Other DNA sequences in the same sample also yield this CDR3. The chain couples TRBV19 to TRBJ2-7; D not certain. Germline loops: CDR1 LNHDA, CDR2 SQIVND (reference sequence). V gave up 1 base and J gave up 0 bases, with 1 base separating them. This CDR3 comprises 12 residues. The CDR3 DNA follows: TGTGCCAGTAGTATAGGCTCCTACGAGCAGTACTTC. It specifies CASSIGSYEQYF.

J is TRBJ2-7 and V is TRBV11-3; 7 bases align to TRBD1. The CDR3 covers 14 residues. V lost 4 bases, J lost 0 bases, and 3 bases stayed unmatched. CDR1 is SGHNT and CDR2 is YENEEA in the germline V gene. CDR3: CASSYAGGSYEQYF. For the CDR3, the DNA is TGTGCCAGCAGCTACGCAGGGGGCTCCTACGAGCAGTACTTC. The entire variable domain, with the rest obtained from reference TRBV11-3 and TRBJ2-7, is as follows: EAGVVQSPRYKIIEKKQPVAFWCNPISGHNTLYWYLQNLGQGPELLIRYENEEAVDDSQLPKDRFSAERLKGVDSTLKIQPAELGDSAVYLCASSYAGGSYEQYFGPGTRLTVT.

The gene calls are TRBV30 and TRBJ2-1, with D uncertain. The CDR3 totals 11 residues. V was cut by 1 base and J by 3 bases, with 1 base left in between. Looked up from germline, CDR1 is GTSNPN and CDR2 is SVGIG (reference sequence). CDR3 region: CAWSDYNEQFF. As DNA, the CDR3 is TGTGCCTGGAGTGACTACAATGAGCAGTTCTTC.

The chain combines TRBV5-8 with TRBJ2-7, with D possibly TRBD1 on 8 matching bases. Trimming pared 5 bases from V and 3 bases from J, leaving 24 bases between. This CDR3 is built from 17 residues. Germline V gene data show CDR1 as SGHTS and CDR2 as YDEGEE. CDR3 region: CASRRGIRGTGLYEQYF. CDR3 DNA: TGTGCCAGCAGGCGGGGGATAAGAGGGACAGGACTCTACGAGCAGTACTTC.